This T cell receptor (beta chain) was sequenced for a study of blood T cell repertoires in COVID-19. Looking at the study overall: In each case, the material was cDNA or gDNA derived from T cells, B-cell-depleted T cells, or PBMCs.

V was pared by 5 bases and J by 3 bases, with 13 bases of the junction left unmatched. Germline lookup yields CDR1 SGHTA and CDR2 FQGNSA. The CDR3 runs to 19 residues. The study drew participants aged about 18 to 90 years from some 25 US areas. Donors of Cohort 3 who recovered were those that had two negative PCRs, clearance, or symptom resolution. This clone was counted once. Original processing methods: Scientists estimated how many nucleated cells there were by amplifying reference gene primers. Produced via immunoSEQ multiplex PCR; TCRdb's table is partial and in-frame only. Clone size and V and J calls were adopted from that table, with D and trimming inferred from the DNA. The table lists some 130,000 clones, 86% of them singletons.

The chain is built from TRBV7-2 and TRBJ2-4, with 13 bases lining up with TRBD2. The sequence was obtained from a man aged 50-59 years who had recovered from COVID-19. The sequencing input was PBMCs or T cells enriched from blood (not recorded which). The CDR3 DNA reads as TGTGCCAGCAGCCATCGGACTAGCGGGAGAAGTTCGGGCAAAAACATTCAGTACTTC. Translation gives CASSHRTSGRSSGKNIQYF.